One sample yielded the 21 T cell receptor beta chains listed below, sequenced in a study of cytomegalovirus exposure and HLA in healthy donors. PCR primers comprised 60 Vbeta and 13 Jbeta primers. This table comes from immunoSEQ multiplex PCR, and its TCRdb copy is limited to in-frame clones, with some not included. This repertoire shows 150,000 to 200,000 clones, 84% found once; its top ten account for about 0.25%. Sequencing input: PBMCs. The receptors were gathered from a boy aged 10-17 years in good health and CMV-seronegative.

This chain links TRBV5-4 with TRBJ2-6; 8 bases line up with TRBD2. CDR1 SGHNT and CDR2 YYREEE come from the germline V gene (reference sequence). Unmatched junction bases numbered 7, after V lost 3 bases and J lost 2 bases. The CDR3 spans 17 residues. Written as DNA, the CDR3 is TGTGCCAGCAGCTCAACAGCGGGAGTTCCTGGGGCCAACGTCCTGACTTTC. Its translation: CASSSTAGVPGANVLTF.

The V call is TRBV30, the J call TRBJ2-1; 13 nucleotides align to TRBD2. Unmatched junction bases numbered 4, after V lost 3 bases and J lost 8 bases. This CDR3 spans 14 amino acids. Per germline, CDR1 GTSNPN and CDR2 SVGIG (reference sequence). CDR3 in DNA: TGTGCCTGGAGACTAGCGGGAGGGCAACATGAGCAGTTCTTC. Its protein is CAWRLAGGQHEQFF.

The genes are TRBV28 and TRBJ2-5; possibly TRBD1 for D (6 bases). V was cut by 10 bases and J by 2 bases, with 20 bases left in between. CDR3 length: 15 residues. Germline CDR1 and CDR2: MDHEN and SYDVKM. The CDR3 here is CATVRGGGTQETQYF. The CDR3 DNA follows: TGTGCCACCGTTCGTGGGGGTGGGACACAAGAGACCCAGTACTTC.

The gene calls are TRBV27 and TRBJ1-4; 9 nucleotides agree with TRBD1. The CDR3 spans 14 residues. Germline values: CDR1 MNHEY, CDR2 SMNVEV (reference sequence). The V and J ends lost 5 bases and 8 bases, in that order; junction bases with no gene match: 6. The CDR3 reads CASSIGTGREKLFF. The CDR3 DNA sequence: TGTGCCAGCAGTATCGGGACAGGGAGGGAAAAACTGTTTTTT.

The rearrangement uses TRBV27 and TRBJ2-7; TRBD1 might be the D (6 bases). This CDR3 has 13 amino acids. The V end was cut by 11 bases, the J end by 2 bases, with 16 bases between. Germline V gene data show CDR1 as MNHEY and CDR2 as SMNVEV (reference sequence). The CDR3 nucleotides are TGTGCCCCAGGGGCCTTCCTCCCCTACGAGCAGTACTTC. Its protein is CAPGAFLPYEQYF.

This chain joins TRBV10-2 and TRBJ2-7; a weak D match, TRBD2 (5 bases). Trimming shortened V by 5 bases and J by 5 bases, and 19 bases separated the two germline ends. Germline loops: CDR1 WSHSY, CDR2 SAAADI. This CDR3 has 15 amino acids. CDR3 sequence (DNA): TGCGCCAGCAGTCTCCGGCCTAGCTCGGTTGACGAGCAGTACTTC. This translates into CASSLRPSSVDEQYF.

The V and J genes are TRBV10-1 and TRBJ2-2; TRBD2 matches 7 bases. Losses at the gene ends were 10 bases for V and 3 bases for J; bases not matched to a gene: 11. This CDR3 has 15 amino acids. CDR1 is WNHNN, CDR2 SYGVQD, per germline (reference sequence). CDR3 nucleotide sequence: TGCGCCACCGTGGGGCGGGAGAAGGACACCGGGGAGCTGTTTTTT. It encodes CATVGREKDTGELFF.

Here the CDR3 reads CASSLQRVNTEAFF. CDR3 bases: TGTGCCAGCAGCTTGCAGAGGGTGAACACTGAAGCTTTCTTT. The V gene is TRBV5-6, the J gene TRBJ1-1; D is unclear. The V end was cut by 1 base, the J end by 0 bases, with 7 bases between. This CDR3 spans 14 amino acids. Germline V lookup: CDR1 SGHDT, CDR2 YYEEEE.

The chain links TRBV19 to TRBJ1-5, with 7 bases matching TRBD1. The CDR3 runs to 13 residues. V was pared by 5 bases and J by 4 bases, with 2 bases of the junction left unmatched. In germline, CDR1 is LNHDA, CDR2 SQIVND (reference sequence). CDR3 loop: CASSWDSNQPQHF. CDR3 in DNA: TGTGCCAGTAGTTGGGACAGTAATCAGCCCCAGCATTTT.

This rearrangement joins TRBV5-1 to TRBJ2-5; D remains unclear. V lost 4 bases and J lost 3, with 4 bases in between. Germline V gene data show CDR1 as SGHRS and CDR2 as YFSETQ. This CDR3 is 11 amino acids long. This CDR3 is CASSREETQYF. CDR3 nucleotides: TGCGCCAGCAGCAGAGAAGAGACCCAGTACTTC.

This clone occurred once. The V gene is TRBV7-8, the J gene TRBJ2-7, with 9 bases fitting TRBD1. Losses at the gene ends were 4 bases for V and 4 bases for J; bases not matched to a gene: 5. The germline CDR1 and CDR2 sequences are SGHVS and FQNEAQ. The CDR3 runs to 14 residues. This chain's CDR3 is CASSYPGTGYEQYF. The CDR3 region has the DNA TGTGCCAGCAGCTACCCGGGGACAGGGTACGAGCAGTACTTC.

The CDR3 protein is CASRSTTGGSYNEQFF. The CDR3 bases are TGTGCCAGCAGGTCTACTACAGGGGGCTCCTACAATGAGCAGTTCTTC. J is TRBJ2-1 and V is TRBV28; 8 nucleotides line up with TRBD1. This CDR3 is built from 16 residues. V trimming: 6 bases; J trimming: 0 bases; junction bases outside the gene matches: 7. Per the germline V gene, CDR1 is MDHEN and CDR2 is SYDVKM.

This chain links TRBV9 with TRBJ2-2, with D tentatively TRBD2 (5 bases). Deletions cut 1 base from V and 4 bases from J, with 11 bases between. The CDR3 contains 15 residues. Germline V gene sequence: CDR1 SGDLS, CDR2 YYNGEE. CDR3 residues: CASSVSPGSTGELFF. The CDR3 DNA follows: TGTGCCAGCAGCGTATCTCCGGGAAGCACCGGGGAGCTGTTTTTT. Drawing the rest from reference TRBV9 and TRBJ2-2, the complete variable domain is DSGVTQTPKHLITATGQRVTLRCSPRSGDLSVYWYQQSLDQGLQFLIQYYNGEERAKGNILERFSAQQFPDLHSELNLSSLELGDSALYFCASSVSPGSTGELFFGEGSRLTVL.

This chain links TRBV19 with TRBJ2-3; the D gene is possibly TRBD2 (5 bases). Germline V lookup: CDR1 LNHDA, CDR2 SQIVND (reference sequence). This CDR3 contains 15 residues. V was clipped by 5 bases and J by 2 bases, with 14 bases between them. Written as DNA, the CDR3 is TGTGCCAGTAGTGTGGACCGAGACTACACAGATACGCAGTATTTT. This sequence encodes CASSVDRDYTDTQYF.

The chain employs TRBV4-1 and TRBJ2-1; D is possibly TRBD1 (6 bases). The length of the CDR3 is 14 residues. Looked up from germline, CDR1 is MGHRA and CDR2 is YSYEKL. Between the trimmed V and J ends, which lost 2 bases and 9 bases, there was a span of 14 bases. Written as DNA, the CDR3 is TGCGCCAGCAGCCAACCCTTACAGGGATTTGAGCAGTTCTTC. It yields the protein CASSQPLQGFEQFF.

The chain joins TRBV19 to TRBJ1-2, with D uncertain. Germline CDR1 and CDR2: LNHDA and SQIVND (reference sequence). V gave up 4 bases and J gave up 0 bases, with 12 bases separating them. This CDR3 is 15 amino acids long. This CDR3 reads CASSTRERANYGYTF. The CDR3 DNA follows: TGTGCCAGTAGTACGCGGGAGAGGGCTAACTATGGCTACACCTTC. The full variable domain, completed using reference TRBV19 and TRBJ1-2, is DGGITQSPKYLFRKEGQNVTLSCEQNLNHDAMYWYRQDPGQGLRLIYYSQIVNDFQKGDIAEGYSVSREKKESFPLTVTSAQKNPTAFYLCASSTRERANYGYTFGSGTRLTVV.

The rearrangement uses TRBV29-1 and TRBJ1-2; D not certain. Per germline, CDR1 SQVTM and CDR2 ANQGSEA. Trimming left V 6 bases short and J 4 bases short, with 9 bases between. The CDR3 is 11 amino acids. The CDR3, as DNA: TGCAGCGTCGGGGTCGTCTATGGCTACACCTTC. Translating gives CSVGVVYGYTF.

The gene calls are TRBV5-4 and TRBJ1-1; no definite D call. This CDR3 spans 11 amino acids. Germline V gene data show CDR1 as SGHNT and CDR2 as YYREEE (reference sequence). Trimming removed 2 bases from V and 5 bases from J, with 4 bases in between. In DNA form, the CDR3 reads TGTGCCAGCAGCTTCGGGACTGAAGCTTTCTTT. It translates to CASSFGTEAFF.

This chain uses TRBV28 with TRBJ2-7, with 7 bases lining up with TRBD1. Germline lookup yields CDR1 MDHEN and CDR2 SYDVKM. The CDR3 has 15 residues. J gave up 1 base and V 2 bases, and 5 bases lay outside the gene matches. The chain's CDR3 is CASSLTGQQSYEQYF. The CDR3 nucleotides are TGTGCCAGCAGTTTAACGGGACAGCAGTCCTACGAGCAGTACTTC.

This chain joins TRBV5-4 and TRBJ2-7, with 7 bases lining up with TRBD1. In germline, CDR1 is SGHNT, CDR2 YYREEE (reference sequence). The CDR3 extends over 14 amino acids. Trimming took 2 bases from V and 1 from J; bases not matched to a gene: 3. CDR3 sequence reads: CASSFGTASYEQYF. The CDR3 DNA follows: TGTGCCAGCAGCTTTGGGACAGCTTCCTACGAGCAGTACTTC. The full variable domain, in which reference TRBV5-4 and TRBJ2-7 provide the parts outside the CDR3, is ETGVTQSPTHLIKTRGQQVTLRCSSQSGHNTVSWYQQALGQGPQFIFQYYREEENGRGNFPPRFSGLQFPNYSSELNVNALELDDSALYLCASSFGTASYEQYFGPGTRLTVT.

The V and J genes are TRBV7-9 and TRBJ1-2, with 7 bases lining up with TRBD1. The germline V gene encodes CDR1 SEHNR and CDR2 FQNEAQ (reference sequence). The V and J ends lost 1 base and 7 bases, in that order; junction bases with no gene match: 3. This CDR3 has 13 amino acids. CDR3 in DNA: TGTGCCAGCAGCTTAGGGGACAGAGTTGGCTACACCTTC. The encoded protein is CASSLGDRVGYTF.